The 32 T cell receptor beta chains given below trace back to one sample, sequenced in a study of T cells in Graves' hyperthyroidism and ophthalmopathy. The CDR3 regions of TCR beta were amplified from RNA transcripts. When the TCR CDR3 underwent first-round RT-PCR, the HTBI primer set was used. TCRdb independently ran MiXCR on the multiplex PCR reads; one entry per CDR3 protein. The sample lists a few hundred thousand distinct CDR3 sequences, approximately 14% occurring once. The sample taken for sequencing was blood. These receptors were collected from a young woman with Graves' hyperthyroidism.

This clonotype was seen ten or more times. The J gene is TRBJ1-4, the V gene TRBV18; D not certain. Germline V gives CDR1 KGHSH, CDR2 LQKENI. Trimming removed 0 bases at V and 7 bases at J, with 12 bases between. This CDR3 contains 15 residues. CDR3 DNA sequence: TGTGCCAGCTCACCACCGAGAGGGTTAGGTGAAAAACTGTTTTTT. As protein: CASSPPRGLGEKLFF.

The chain uses TRBV20-1 and TRBJ2-1; 8 bases map to TRBD1. The germline V gene has CDR1 DFQATT and CDR2 SNEGSKA (reference sequence). This CDR3 comprises 18 residues. The ends lost 4 bases at V and 0 bases at J; junction bases unmatched: 14. In DNA form, the CDR3 reads TGCAGTGCTACGATGAGGGGGACAGGCGATAGCTCCTACAATGAGCAGTTCTTC. As protein: CSATMRGTGDSSYNEQFF.

In its sample, this clonotype was seen many times. The V and J genes are TRBV7-9 and TRBJ2-1; D not certain. Per germline, CDR1 SEHNR and CDR2 FQNEAQ (reference sequence). V shed 7 bases and J shed 2 bases, with 6 bases lying between them. This CDR3 contains 12 residues. CDR3 nucleotide sequence: TGTGCCAGCACTTGGGCCTACAATGAGCAGTTCTTC. It yields the protein CASTWAYNEQFF.

This clonotype was counted ten times or more. V is TRBV3-1 and J is TRBJ2-2, with a possible D match to TRBD1 (5 bases). In germline, CDR1 is LGHDT, CDR2 YNNKEL (reference sequence). The V and J ends lost 2 bases and 5 bases respectively, with 12 bases between them. This CDR3 is built from 15 residues. The CDR3: CASSQRVKGTGELFF. The CDR3 DNA follows: TGTGCCAGCAGCCAAAGAGTTAAGGGGACCGGGGAGCTGTTTTTT.

This clonotype was picked up many times. The chain has TRBV6-6 and TRBJ2-7; the D gene is possibly TRBD2 (6 bases). This CDR3 spans 15 amino acids. CDR1 and CDR2 from the germline V gene are MNHNY and SVGAGI (reference sequence). Trimming stripped 2 bases from V and 6 bases from J, with 17 bases between. In DNA form, the CDR3 reads TGTGCCAGCAGTTACGGGAGGCTAAGTTCGCGCGAGCAGTACTTC. Translation gives CASSYGRLSSREQYF.

This clonotype occurred many times. The CDR3 DNA reads as TGTGCCAGCAGTGAAGATTGGGGTTCCTACGAGCAGTACTTC. It translates to CASSEDWGSYEQYF. The rearrangement links TRBV6-1 to TRBJ2-7; no reliable D call. V lost 1 base, J lost 1 base, and 8 bases lay in between. This CDR3 is built from 14 residues. Germline loops: CDR1 MNHNS, CDR2 SASEGT.

This clonotype was recorded at least ten times. V gene TRBV27 combines with J gene TRBJ2-7; 12 bases match TRBD1. The germline CDR1 and CDR2 sequences are MNHEY and SMNVEV (reference sequence). The CDR3 contains 16 residues. V was clipped by 4 bases and J by 6 bases; unmatched bases: 10. The CDR3 spells CASSYGTGTGGSEQYF. The CDR3 coding sequence is TGTGCCAGCAGTTACGGGACCGGGACAGGGGGCTCCGAGCAGTACTTC.

This clonotype occurred many times. The chain recombines TRBV18 with TRBJ2-3, with 7 nucleotides matching TRBD1. This CDR3 has 15 amino acids. Germline CDR1 reads KGHSH; CDR2 reads LQKENI. V was clipped by 3 bases and J by 2 bases; unmatched bases: 5. CDR3 protein: CASSPRGPYTDTQYF. CDR3 coding DNA: TGTGCCAGCTCACCGAGGGGGCCCTACACAGATACGCAGTATTTT.

Comments on this clonotype: This may stem from a read error, because a much larger clone lies one nucleotide away. The chain combines TRBV12-3 or TRBV12-4 with TRBJ2-2, with D unclear. The CDR3 length is 15 residues. V was trimmed by 3 bases and J by 1 base, leaving 9 bases between them. The CDR3 spells CASSFLGMNTGELFF. The CDR3, as DNA: TGTGCCAGCAGTTTCCTGGGGATGAACACCGGGGAGCTGTTTTTT.

J is TRBJ2-5 and V is TRBV18; no clear D. This CDR3 spans 15 amino acids. Germline V lookup: CDR1 KGHSH, CDR2 LQKENI. The germline V and J ends were trimmed by 2 bases and 2 bases, with 12 bases remaining between them. DNA of the CDR3: TGTGCCAGCTCACCAACAGCCTTGAAGCAAGAGACCCAGTACTTC. It is translated as CASSPTALKQETQYF.

Turning to this clonotype: The junction departs from the called germline gene at one end, perhaps through a read error. V is TRBV7-2 and J is TRBJ1-4; unclear D gene. The CDR3 consists of 14 residues. Germline CDR1 reads SGHTA; CDR2 reads FQGNSA. CDR3 DNA: TGTGCCGGCAGCTTACTCACGCGAGAAGAAAAACTGTTTTTT. Its protein is CAGSLLTREEKLFF.

In this sample, this clonotype turned up many times. The chain recombines TRBV20-1 with TRBJ2-5; no definite D call. The V end lost 4 bases, the J end lost 0 bases, and 6 bases lay between the germline ends. The CDR3 loop spans 12 amino acids. Germline values: CDR1 DFQATT, CDR2 SNEGSKA (reference sequence). The CDR3 sequence is CSATKYQETQYF. The DNA of the CDR3 is TGCAGTGCTACCAAGTACCAAGAGACCCAGTACTTC.

In its sample, this clonotype was seen many times. V usage is TRBV20-1 and J usage is TRBJ2-5; 7 bases are shared with TRBD2. J lost 5 bases, V lost 4 bases, and 10 bases had no gene match. CDR3 length: 14 residues. CDR1 and CDR2 from the germline V gene are DFQATT and SNEGSKA (reference sequence). The CDR3 is CSAILAGAWETQYF. The CDR3, as DNA: TGCAGTGCTATTTTGGCGGGAGCGTGGGAGACCCAGTACTTC.

There are many counts of this clonotype. The chain carries TRBV28 and TRBJ2-3; weak D call: TRBD2 (6 bases). V was trimmed by 7 bases and J by 6 bases, leaving 17 bases between them. The CDR3 runs to 14 residues. Germline loops: CDR1 MDHEN, CDR2 SYDVKM. The DNA for the CDR3 is TGTGCCAGCACCAGAATCAGGGAGGTGGATACGCAGTATTTT. This encodes CASTRIREVDTQYF.

In its sample, this clonotype was seen a few times. This could be a read error, since a much larger clone is one nucleotide away. For the CDR3, the DNA is TGCACCAGCGGCGGGGACGCCTACGAGCAGTACTTC. Its translation: CTSGGDAYEQYF. V is TRBV5-1 and J is TRBJ2-7; D perhaps matches TRBD2 (6 bases). Per germline, CDR1 SGHRS and CDR2 YFSETQ. This CDR3 is 12 amino acids long.

This clonotype was picked up many times. The chain joins TRBV2 to TRBJ2-1; D uncertain. Deletions cut 4 bases from V and 10 bases from J, with 8 bases between. The CDR3 has 11 amino acids. Germline assignment: CDR1 SNHLY and CDR2 FYNNEI. The CDR3 sequence is CASSATQEQFF. CDR3 bases: TGTGCCAGCAGTGCAACACAGGAGCAGTTCTTC.

The V gene is TRBV25-1, the J gene TRBJ2-1; 9 nucleotides align to TRBD1. CDR3 length: 17 residues. The germline V gene has CDR1 MGHDK and CDR2 SYGVNS. V dropped 7 bases and J dropped 4; count of bases not matched to a gene: 14. Written as DNA, the CDR3 is TGTGCCAGCATGGCCACAGTAGGGACAGGGCTGTACAATGAGCAGTTCTTC. This sequence encodes CASMATVGTGLYNEQFF.

The table lists this clonotype with a few counts. This chain links TRBV7-2 with TRBJ2-2; 8 bases are shared with TRBD2. From germline, CDR1 is SGHTA and CDR2 FQGNSA. Losses at the gene ends were 4 bases for V and 5 bases for J; bases not matched to a gene: 12. The CDR3 runs 17 residues. The CDR3 nucleotides are TGTGCCAGCAGCTACTCCCCTAGCGGGTACTATACCGGGGAGCTGTTTTTT. Amino acids: CASSYSPSGYYTGELFF.

In this sample, this clonotype turned up a few times. The chain links TRBV7-9 to TRBJ2-3, with D unclear. Trimming removed 2 bases at V and 5 bases at J, with 11 bases between. The CDR3 contains 14 residues. The V gene's germline CDR1 is SEHNR and CDR2 FQNEAQ (reference sequence). The CDR3 is CASSLLGARDTQYF. The CDR3 coding sequence is TGTGCCAGCAGCTTATTAGGAGCCCGAGATACGCAGTATTTT.

This clonotype was seen repeatedly, ten times or more. The CDR3 DNA reads as TGCAGTGCTGCGGGACAGGGGGGCACAGATACGCAGTATTTT. Residues: CSAAGQGGTDTQYF. This sequence joins TRBV20-1 and TRBJ2-3; 11 bases line up with TRBD1. The ends lost 5 bases at V and 1 base at J; junction bases unmatched: 2. The CDR3 is 14 residues long. The germline V gene encodes CDR1 DFQATT and CDR2 SNEGSKA (reference sequence).

Notes on this clonotype: This may come from a read error, since a much larger clone is one base off. The chain has TRBV27 and TRBJ2-1, with TRBD1 identical over 10 bases. This CDR3 is 15 amino acids long. Germline CDR1 MNHEY, CDR2 SMNVEV (reference sequence). V lost 5 bases to trimming and J lost 7 bases; unmatched junction nucleotides: 8. The CDR3 protein is CASSDRGQGRNEQFF. CDR3 in DNA: TGTGCCAGCAGTGACCGGGGACAGGGGAGGAATGAGCAGTTCTTC.

This rearrangement joins TRBV27 to TRBJ2-7, with D perhaps assigned TRBD1 or TRBD2 (5 bases each). CDR1 MNHEY and CDR2 SMNVEV come from the germline V gene (reference sequence). Trimming left V 5 bases short and J 3 bases short, with 14 bases between. The CDR3 runs to 14 residues. CDR3 amino acids: CASSGPGPLYEQYF. The CDR3 nucleotides are TGTGCCAGCAGTGGCCCGGGACCCCTCTACGAGCAGTACTTC.

This clonotype was found many times. The chain couples TRBV6-1 to TRBJ2-7, with 9 bases fitting TRBD2. The CDR3 spans 18 residues. Germline V gives CDR1 MNHNS, CDR2 SASEGT. J was trimmed by 5 bases and V by 10 bases; bases with no gene match: 24. The CDR3 spells CAILLYGREGRFFNEQYF. The CDR3 bases are TGTGCCATCCTCCTATATGGGCGGGAGGGCCGGTTTTTCAACGAGCAGTACTTC.

This clonotype was detected ten times or more. The CDR3 DNA sequence: TGTGCCAGCAGTTATCGTGGCGGGAACTATGGCTACACCTTC. This encodes CASSYRGGNYGYTF. The chain joins TRBV6-1 to TRBJ1-2; D remains ambiguous. The V gene lost 5 bases and the J gene lost 2 bases, with 12 bases spanning the gap. CDR3 size: 14 residues. CDR1 is MNHNS, CDR2 SASEGT, per germline.

The chain recombines TRBV19 with TRBJ2-3; D may correspond to TRBD1 or TRBD2 (5 bases each). Between the trimmed V and J ends, which lost 5 bases and 2 bases, there was a span of 11 bases. This CDR3 comprises 14 residues. CDR1 is LNHDA, CDR2 SQIVND, per germline (reference sequence). CDR3: CASSEGPSTDTQYF. The CDR3 DNA sequence: TGTGCCAGTAGTGAGGGACCCTCCACAGATACGCAGTATTTT.

On this clonotype itself: A read error is possible here, since a much larger clone lies one base away. This sequence joins TRBV30 and TRBJ1-2; no firm D call. Deletions cut 2 bases from V and 5 bases from J, with 6 bases between. The CDR3 loop spans 11 amino acids. Germline CDR1 and CDR2: GTSNPN and SVGIG (reference sequence). DNA of the CDR3: TGTGCCTGGAGTCGGGCGTATGGCTACACCTTC. Its protein product is CAWSRAYGYTF.

The CDR3 loop reads CASSLQGTENTEAFF. CDR3 DNA: TGCGCCAGCAGCTTGCAAGGGACAGAGAACACTGAAGCTTTCTTT. The rearrangement links TRBV5-1 to TRBJ1-1; 7 bases agree with TRBD1. Germline-derived CDR1 and CDR2 are SGHRS and YFSETQ. This CDR3 is built from 15 residues. The V gene end was trimmed by 1 base and the J gene end by 1 base; junction bases not matched to a gene: 4. The variable domain in full, completed from reference TRBV5-1 and TRBJ1-1, reads KAGVTQTPRYLIKTRGQQVTLSCSPISGHRSVSWYQQTPGQGLQFLFEYFSETQRNKGNFPGRFSGRQFSNSRSEMNVSTLELGDSALYLCASSLQGTENTEAFFGQGTRLTVV.

This clonotype was observed a handful of times. The chain has TRBV28 and TRBJ2-2, with TRBD1 identical over 10 bases. Germline values: CDR1 MDHEN, CDR2 SYDVKM. This CDR3 comprises 17 residues. With 7 bases clipped from V and 4 bases from J, the junction kept 12 bases outside the gene matches. The CDR3 nucleotides read TGTGCCAGCAACCCCTACCCCGGGACAGGGGTCACCGGGGAGCTGTTTTTT. It codes for CASNPYPGTGVTGELFF.

The rearrangement links TRBV28 to TRBJ2-5, with D perhaps TRBD2 (5 bases). Germline V CDR1 and CDR2: MDHEN, SYDVKM. V lost 5 bases and J 3 bases, leaving 19 bases between the germline ends. This CDR3 contains 16 residues. The CDR3 DNA sequence: TGTGCCAGCAGTACCCAAGGAGAGGGCCGAAAAGAGACCCAGTACTTC. As protein: CASSTQGEGRKETQYF.

Ten or more counts support this clonotype. The chain links TRBV12-3 or TRBV12-4 to TRBJ2-3, with 11 bases that match TRBD2. Unmatched junction bases numbered 1, after V lost 0 bases and J lost 5 bases. This CDR3 is built from 15 residues. DNA of the CDR3: TGTGCCAGCAGTTTAGCACTAGCGGGAGAAGATACGCAGTATTTT. Translating it yields CASSLALAGEDTQYF.

This clonotype was observed at least ten times. Relative to the germline gene, one junction end is altered; a read error may explain this. This sequence joins TRBV18 and TRBJ2-7; 8 bases agree with TRBD1. Germline V gene sequence: CDR1 KGHSH, CDR2 LQKENI. The CDR3 loop spans 13 amino acids. The CDR3 DNA reads TGTGCCAGCTCCCCACAGGGGGCCTACGAGCAGTACTTC. It specifies CASSPQGAYEQYF.

The chain has TRBV7-3 and TRBJ2-1, with 10 nucleotides matching TRBD2. V lost 6 bases, J lost 0 bases, and 5 bases stayed unmatched. Germline V gene lookup returns CDR1 SGHTA and CDR2 FQGTGA. The CDR3 is 16 residues long. CDR3 DNA: TGTGCCAGCAGTAGTAGCGGGAGGAACTCCTACAATGAGCAGTTCTTC. This sequence encodes CASSSSGRNSYNEQFF.